The 5 T cell receptor beta chains in this list originate from one sample, sequenced in a study of CD8 T cells in Susac syndrome. Reverse transcription used roughly 0.5 to 1 ug RNA and random hexamers. MiXCR, run by TCRdb on the immunoSEQ multiplex PCR reads, gives a single entry per CDR3 protein. The sample has 150,000 or so distinct CDR3 sequences; around 94% are singletons. Sequenced input: CD4+ T cells from PBMCs. These TCRs come from a human donor in good health.

This clonotype was seen once. This chain joins TRBV30 and TRBJ2-5; D not certain. Deletions cut 0 bases from V and 5 bases from J, with 4 bases between. The CDR3 loop spans 11 amino acids. Germline V CDR1 and CDR2: GTSNPN, SVGIG (reference sequence). This CDR3 reads CAWSVVETQYF. The CDR3 bases are TGTGCCTGGAGTGTGGTGGAGACCCAGTACTTC.

This clonotype was seen a single time. J is TRBJ2-5 and V is TRBV3-1; D is undetermined. Germline V gene lookup returns CDR1 LGHDT and CDR2 YNNKEL (reference sequence). This CDR3 contains 15 residues. Trimming took off 0 bases at V and 5 bases at J, with 13 bases between the two ends. DNA for the CDR3: TGTGCCAGCAGCCAAGACCGCTTCACCCGGGAGACCCAGTACTTC. This codes for CASSQDRFTRETQYF.

This rearrangement joins TRBV28 to TRBJ1-4; tentative D call: TRBD1 (5 bases). Germline V gives CDR1 MDHEN, CDR2 SYDVKM. The V end was cut by 2 bases, the J end by 5 bases, with 15 bases between. The CDR3 totals 16 residues. The CDR3 coding sequence is TGTGCCAGCAGTTTAAGTCCCGGACAAAGCAATGAAAAACTGTTTTTT. Protein product: CASSLSPGQSNEKLFF.

The chain recombines TRBV6-2 or TRBV6-3 with TRBJ2-3, with TRBD1 identical over 8 bases. Per the germline V gene, CDR1 is MNHEY and CDR2 is SVGEGT. With V trimmed by 6 bases and J by 6 bases, 2 bases remained unmatched. This CDR3 comprises 12 residues. The CDR3 sequence: CASRTGADTQYF. As DNA, the CDR3 is TGTGCCAGCAGGACAGGGGCGGATACGCAGTATTTT.

With respect to this clonotype: A read error may account for a junction end that differs from germline. The rearrangement links TRBV15 to TRBJ1-5; D unresolved. This CDR3 contains 13 residues. The germline gives CDR1 LNHNV, CDR2 YYDKDF (reference sequence). The CDR3 bases are TGTGCCACCAGCAGAGAAACCGGAGGGTTATTCGCTTTT. It encodes CATSRETGGLFAF. The whole variable domain, filled in from reference TRBV15 and TRBJ1-5, reads DAMVIQNPRYQVTQFGKPVTLSCSQTLNHNVMYWYQQKSSQAPKLLFHYYDKDFNNEADTPDNFQSRRPNTSFCFLDIRSPGLGDTAMYLCATSRETGGLFAFGDGTRLSIL.